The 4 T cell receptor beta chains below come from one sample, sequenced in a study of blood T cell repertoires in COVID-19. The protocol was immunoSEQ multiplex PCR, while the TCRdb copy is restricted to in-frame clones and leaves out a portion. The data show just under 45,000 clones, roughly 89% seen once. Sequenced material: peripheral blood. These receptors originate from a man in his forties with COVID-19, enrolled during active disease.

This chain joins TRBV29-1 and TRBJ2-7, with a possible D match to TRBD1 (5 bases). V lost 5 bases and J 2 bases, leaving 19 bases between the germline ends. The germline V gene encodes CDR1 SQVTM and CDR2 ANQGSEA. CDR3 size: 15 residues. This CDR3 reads CSVSLTKTATYEQYF. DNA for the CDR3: TGCAGCGTTTCCCTTACCAAGACAGCCACCTACGAGCAGTACTTC.

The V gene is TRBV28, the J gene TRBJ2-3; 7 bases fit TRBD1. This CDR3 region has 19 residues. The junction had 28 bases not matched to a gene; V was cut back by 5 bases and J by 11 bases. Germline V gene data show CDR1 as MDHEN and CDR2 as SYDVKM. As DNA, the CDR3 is TGTGCCAGCAGTCCATATCCGGGGACAGAGATTTTATTGGGCGCGGGGCAGTATTTT. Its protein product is CASSPYPGTEILLGAGQYF.

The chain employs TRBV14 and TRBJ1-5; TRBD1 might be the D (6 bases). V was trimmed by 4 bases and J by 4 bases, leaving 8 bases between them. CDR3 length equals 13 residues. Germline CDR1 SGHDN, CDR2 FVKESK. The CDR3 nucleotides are TGTGCCAGCAGCCTACAGGGAAATCAGCCCCAGCATTTT. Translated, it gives CASSLQGNQPQHF. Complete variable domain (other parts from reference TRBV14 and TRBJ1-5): EAGVTQFPSHSVIEKGQTVTLRCDPISGHDNLYWYRRVMGKEIKFLLHFVKESKQDESGMPNNRFLAERTGGTYSTLKVQPAELEDSGVYFCASSLQGNQPQHFGDGTRLSIL.

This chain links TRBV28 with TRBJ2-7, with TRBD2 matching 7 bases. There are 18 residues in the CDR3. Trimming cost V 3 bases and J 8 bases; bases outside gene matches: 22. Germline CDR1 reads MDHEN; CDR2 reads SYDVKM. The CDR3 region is CASSLGFSVLERGVQQYF. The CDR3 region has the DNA TGTGCCAGCAGTTTGGGGTTCAGCGTATTGGAGCGGGGTGTTCAGCAGTACTTC.